This T cell receptor beta chain was recovered during a study of shared clonotypes between healthy human individuals. Measured with immunoSEQ multiplex PCR; TCRdb has only the in-frame clones, and not every one. The repertoire holds nearly 1,000,000 clones, approximately 80% seen once, with about 1.5% in the top ten. For this clone: Within the sample, other DNA sequences also encode this same CDR3.

V gave up 3 bases and J gave up 2 bases, with 10 bases separating them. Germline values: CDR1 SGHTA, CDR2 FQGNSA. This CDR3 is 14 amino acids long. This chain uses TRBV7-2 with TRBJ1-1, with unresolved D. The sequence came from a man in his late teens or twenties in good health. Material: memory CD4+ T cells sorted from blood. As for subset: CD45RA-negative fraction. The CDR3 spells CASSFSWQNTEAFF. CDR3 coding DNA: TGTGCCAGCAGCTTTTCATGGCAAAACACTGAAGCTTTCTTT.